This entry lists 24 T cell receptor beta chains sequenced from one sample in a study of a mutant IDH1 vaccine in newly diagnosed glioma. No antigens are known for them. Repertoires were generated with immunoSEQ multiplex PCR, while TCRdb's copy carries only in-frame clones and drops some. The sample has about 66,000 clones, approximately 80% seen once. Time point reported: week 11, during vaccination. A single vaccine dose contained 300 ug of mutant IDH1 20-mer peptide, and topical imiquimod was used with it. The sample consisted of PBMCs, taken from a glioma patient whose treatment included an IDH1 peptide vaccine. The receptors stem from a man younger than 45 with glioma.

The chain joins TRBV6-1 to TRBJ2-1; tentatively, D is TRBD2 (6 bases). This CDR3 has 16 amino acids. Trimming stripped 2 bases from V and 1 base from J, with 12 bases between. Looked up from germline, CDR1 is MNHNS and CDR2 is SASEGT. CDR3 in amino acids: CASSEPLASSYNEQFF. DNA of the CDR3: TGTGCCAGCAGTGAACCTCTAGCGTCTTCCTACAATGAGCAGTTCTTC.

V and J are TRBV4-1 and TRBJ1-3; D not resolved. The V end lost 4 bases, the J end lost 10 bases, and 11 bases lay between the germline ends. The CDR3 extends over 12 amino acids. In germline, CDR1 is MGHRA, CDR2 YSYEKL. CDR3 protein: CASSRPGGTIYF. The CDR3 nucleotides read TGCGCCAGCAGCCGCCCTGGCGGGACCATATATTTT.

The J gene is TRBJ1-5, the V gene TRBV23-1; D unresolved. TRBV23-1 falls under the ORF class, with uncertain function. CDR3 length equals 15 residues. Trimming removed 0 bases from V and 3 bases from J, with 9 bases in between. Here the CDR3 reads CASSQSPGNNQPQHF. The CDR3 nucleotides are TGCGCCAGCAGTCAATCGCCGGGGAACAATCAGCCCCAGCATTTT.

This chain joins TRBV4-2 and TRBJ2-7; no reliable D call. The V end was cut by 4 bases, the J end by 0 bases, with 10 bases between. CDR1 is LGHNA, CDR2 YNFKEQ, per germline. This CDR3 spans 14 amino acids. DNA of the CDR3: TGTGCCAGCAGCCCGGTTGGTAGCTCCTACGAGCAGTACTTC. Amino acid sequence: CASSPVGSSYEQYF.

The chain links TRBV11-2 to TRBJ1-1, with 8 positions matching TRBD1. The CDR3 has 15 amino acids. V dropped 5 bases and J dropped 2; count of bases not matched to a gene: 7. Looked up from germline, CDR1 is SGHAT and CDR2 is FQNNGV. The CDR3 bases are TGTGCCAGCAGCCCACTCTCAGGGGGCAACACTGAAGCTTTCTTT. Protein: CASSPLSGGNTEAFF.

This chain connects TRBV20-1 to TRBJ2-1, with a possible D match to TRBD1 (6 bases). Trimming took 5 bases from V and 10 from J, leaving 12 bases between them. CDR1 DFQATT and CDR2 SNEGSKA come from the germline V gene (reference sequence). CDR3 length: 11 amino acids. CDR3 DNA sequence: TGCAGTGCTCGAGGACAGAGAGAGCAGTTCTTC. It is translated as CSARGQREQFF.

The chain uses TRBV5-4 and TRBJ2-1; D might be TRBD2 (6 bases). CDR1 and CDR2 from the germline V gene are SGHNT and YYREEE (reference sequence). The CDR3 totals 16 residues. Trimming cost V 0 bases and J 3 bases, with 13 bases left between them. CDR3 amino acids: CASSLDMGGNYNEQFF. The CDR3 DNA follows: TGTGCCAGCAGCTTGGATATGGGAGGAAACTACAATGAGCAGTTCTTC. Full variable domain (remainder filled in from reference TRBV5-4 and TRBJ2-1): ETGVTQSPTHLIKTRGQQVTLRCSSQSGHNTVSWYQQALGQGPQFIFQYYREEENGRGNFPPRFSGLQFPNYSSELNVNALELDDSALYLCASSLDMGGNYNEQFFGPGTRLTVL.

The V gene is TRBV29-1, the J gene TRBJ1-4; possible D gene TRBD1, 6 bases. Germline-derived CDR1 and CDR2 are SQVTM and ANQGSEA. The CDR3 is 13 residues long. With 5 bases removed from V and 5 bases from J, the gap between germline ends came to 12 bases. The CDR3 nucleotides read TGCAGCGTTCTGGACAGTGGAAATGAAAAACTGTTTTTT. The encoded protein is CSVLDSGNEKLFF.

J is TRBJ2-5 and V is TRBV18; 11 nucleotides match TRBD2. Germline V gene lookup returns CDR1 KGHSH and CDR2 LQKENI. V shed 5 bases, J shed 1 base, and the junction held 6 bases outside the gene matches. The CDR3 covers 16 residues. CDR3 DNA sequence: TGTGCCAGCTCATTCCAACTAGCGGGGGTCCAAGAGACCCAGTACTTC. Its translation: CASSFQLAGVQETQYF.

This chain joins TRBV6-6 and TRBJ1-6; possible D gene TRBD1, 5 bases. The CDR3 loop spans 14 amino acids. Trimming removed 4 bases at V and 5 bases at J, with 9 bases between. CDR1 and CDR2 (germline): MNHNY, SVGAGI (reference sequence). CDR3 DNA: TGTGCCAGCAGTTCAGGGAGGGATAATTCACCCCTCCACTTT. Protein product: CASSSGRDNSPLHF.

A single count supports this clone. The CDR3 protein is CASKGPGNEQFF. In DNA, the CDR3 is TGTGCCAGCAAGGGGCCGGGCAATGAGCAGTTCTTC. The gene calls are TRBV6-5 and TRBJ2-1, with D perhaps matching TRBD1 (5 bases). CDR3 length equals 12 residues. The V gene lost 7 bases and the J gene lost 6 bases, with 10 bases spanning the gap. CDR1 and CDR2 (germline): MNHEY, SVGAGI.

V usage is TRBV5-6 and J usage is TRBJ1-2; D ambiguous. The CDR3 is made up of 13 amino acids. The ends were cut back, 0 bases at V and 6 bases at J, with 9 bases in the middle. The germline V gene encodes CDR1 SGHDT and CDR2 YYEEEE. CDR3 amino acids: CASSLGTMDGYTF. DNA for the CDR3: TGTGCCAGCAGCTTGGGCACTATGGATGGCTACACCTTC.

The chain links TRBV11-1 to TRBJ1-1; 7 bases are a match to TRBD1. V dropped 2 bases and J dropped 4; count of bases not matched to a gene: 1. Germline V gene sequence: CDR1 SGHAT, CDR2 FQDESV (reference sequence). There are 13 residues in the CDR3. The CDR3: CASSLRQGTEAFF. The CDR3, as DNA: TGTGCCAGCAGCTTAAGACAGGGCACTGAAGCTTTCTTT.

This clone was detected only a few times. V is TRBV6-1 and J is TRBJ1-5; D is ambiguous. The V gene lost 6 bases and the J gene lost 7 bases, with 13 bases spanning the gap. CDR3 length: 13 residues. Germline CDR1 MNHNS, CDR2 SASEGT. CDR3 nucleotides: TGTGCCAGCAGACGGGTAACTGGACAGCCCCAGCATTTT. It encodes CASRRVTGQPQHF.

J is TRBJ1-1 and V is TRBV28; D uncertain. The CDR3 is 13 amino acids. Germline loops: CDR1 MDHEN, CDR2 SYDVKM. The V end was cut by 6 bases, the J end by 1 base, with 9 bases between. CDR3 coding DNA: TGTGCCAGCAGCCAAGACGGGAACACTGAAGCTTTCTTT. Translation gives CASSQDGNTEAFF.

The count of this clone is one. The gene calls are TRBV6-5 and TRBJ1-6; 7 bases are shared with TRBD1. Unmatched junction bases numbered 11, after V lost 6 bases and J lost 9 bases. CDR1 MNHEY and CDR2 SVGAGI come from the germline V gene. This CDR3 has 15 residues. The CDR3: CASSPVGGFRSPLHF. Written as DNA, the CDR3 is TGTGCCAGCAGCCCCGTAGGGGGCTTTCGTTCACCCCTCCACTTT.

This clone was picked up a small number of times. The J gene is TRBJ1-1, the V gene TRBV7-9; TRBD1 is a possible D gene (6 bases). The CDR3 covers 17 residues. The V end was cut by 5 bases, the J end by 0 bases, with 19 bases between. Per the germline V gene, CDR1 is SEHNR and CDR2 is FQNEAQ (reference sequence). CDR3 protein: CASSPIPNRVLNTEAFF. In DNA form, the CDR3 reads TGTGCCAGCAGCCCAATACCTAACAGGGTTTTGAACACTGAAGCTTTCTTT.

The chain joins TRBV18 to TRBJ1-1; D remains unclear. Trimming took 5 bases from V and 7 from J, leaving 14 bases between them. CDR1 KGHSH and CDR2 LQKENI come from the germline V gene. This CDR3 comprises 13 residues. CDR3 nucleotides: TGTGCCAGCTCAGTGTCTTTGCACGGTGAAGCTTTCTTT. It yields the protein CASSVSLHGEAFF. The full variable domain, with the rest looked up from reference TRBV18 and TRBJ1-1, is NAGVMQNPRHLVRRRGQEARLRCSPMKGHSHVYWYRQLPEEGLKFMVYLQKENIIDESGMPKERFSAEFPKEGPSILRIQQVVRGDSAAYFCASSVSLHGEAFFGQGTRLTVV.

The chain combines TRBV9 with TRBJ2-5; 8 bases line up with TRBD2. The CDR3 is 16 residues long. Per germline, CDR1 SGDLS and CDR2 YYNGEE. Germline trimming cut 0 bases from V and 2 bases from J; bases unmatched to any gene: 6. CDR3 sequence (DNA): TGTGCCAGCAGCGTAGGGGGTAGCGGGATACAAGAGACCCAGTACTTC. Translated, it gives CASSVGGSGIQETQYF.

A single count supports this clone. The chain combines TRBV7-9 with TRBJ1-2; TRBD1 might be the D (5 bases). Germline V lookup: CDR1 SEHNR, CDR2 FQNEAQ (reference sequence). The CDR3 is 14 residues long. Trimming cost V 5 bases and J 2 bases, with 12 bases left between them. CDR3 nucleotide sequence: TGTGCCAGCAGCCCAACGGCAGGGAACTATGGCTACACCTTC. Protein: CASSPTAGNYGYTF.

The chain recombines TRBV10-3 with TRBJ1-1, with 8 bases aligning to TRBD1. The CDR3 totals 14 residues. Looked up from germline, CDR1 is ENHRY and CDR2 is SYGVKD. The trim removed 6 bases at V and 9 bases at J, leaving 12 bases unmatched. Here the CDR3 reads CAIRAQGGDLKAFF. For the CDR3, the DNA is TGTGCCATCAGAGCACAGGGGGGGGACCTGAAAGCTTTCTTT.

Note on this clone: Germline is not matched at one junction end, which may reflect a read error. The chain carries TRBV27 and TRBJ1-2, with 7 bases fitting TRBD1. This CDR3 comprises 14 residues. The germline V gene encodes CDR1 MNHEY and CDR2 SMNVEV (reference sequence). In DNA, the CDR3 is TGTGTCAGCAGTAACGGGACAGCAAGCTATGGCTACACCTTC. This codes for CVSSNGTASYGYTF.

This rearrangement joins TRBV7-9 to TRBJ1-3, with 8 bases aligning to TRBD1. The CDR3 runs to 14 residues. Germline values: CDR1 SEHNR, CDR2 FQNEAQ (reference sequence). Trimming at V came to 1 base and at J to 7 bases, leaving 3 bases not matched to a gene. CDR3 sequence reads: CASSLETGANTIYF. CDR3 coding DNA: TGTGCCAGCAGCTTAGAGACAGGGGCTAACACCATATATTTT. Looking up the rest from reference TRBV7-9 and TRBJ1-3 gives the full variable domain: DTGVSQNPRHKITKRGQNVTFRCDPISEHNRLYWYRQTLGQGPEFLTYFQNEAQLEKSRLLSDRFSAERPKGSFSTLEIQRTEQGDSAMYLCASSLETGANTIYFGEGSWLTVV.

The sample holds one count of this clone. The J gene is TRBJ2-3, the V gene TRBV2; TRBD2 agrees at 8 bases. After removal of 4 bases from V and 1 base from J, the junction contained 10 bases not matched to a gene. Germline values: CDR1 SNHLY, CDR2 FYNNEI. The CDR3 runs to 17 residues. This CDR3 is CASSAGVGGGRTDTQYF. CDR3 DNA: TGTGCCAGCAGTGCCGGGGTGGGCGGGGGGCGCACAGATACGCAGTATTTT. The variable domain in full, completed from reference TRBV2 and TRBJ2-3, reads EPEVTQTPSHQVTQMGQEVILRCVPISNHLYFYWYRQILGQKVEFLVSFYNNEISEKSEIFDDQFSVERPDGSNFTLKIRSTKLEDSAMYFCASSAGVGGGRTDTQYFGPGTRLTVL.